The T cell receptor (beta chain) under discussion was sequenced for a study of blood T cell repertoires in COVID-19. On the study more broadly: The United States, Italy and Spain were the sources of the acute and convalescent COVID-19 samples. PBMCs, B-cell-depleted T cells, or T cells were the source of the cDNA or gDNA that made up the material.

Authors' processing steps: The assay estimated nucleated cells by amplifying reference gene primers. Profiling relied on immunoSEQ multiplex PCR, and the TCRdb table lists in-frame clones only, not all of them. That table supplies the V and J calls and clone size; D and trimming were determined from the DNA. The sample has roughly 180,000 clones; roughly 80% are singletons. Germline CDR1 is MDHEN and CDR2 is SYDVKM. The CDR3 runs to 13 residues. V shed 9 bases and J 6 bases; nucleotides not matched to a gene: 8. The specimen was peripheral blood. The receptor was derived from a man between 60 and 75 years old with active or convalescent COVID-19. This chain joins TRBV28 and TRBJ2-1; TRBD1 matches at 7 bases. CDR3 bases: TGTGCCAGTTTCGGGGCAGGGGGCAATGAGCAGTTCTTC. Amino acid sequence: CASFGAGGNEQFF. Complete variable domain (other parts from reference TRBV28 and TRBJ2-1): DVKVTQSSRYLVKRTGEKVFLECVQDMDHENMFWYRQDPGLGLRLIYFSYDVKMKEKGDIPEGYSVSREKKERFSLILESASTNQTSMYLCASFGAGGNEQFFGPGTRLTVL.